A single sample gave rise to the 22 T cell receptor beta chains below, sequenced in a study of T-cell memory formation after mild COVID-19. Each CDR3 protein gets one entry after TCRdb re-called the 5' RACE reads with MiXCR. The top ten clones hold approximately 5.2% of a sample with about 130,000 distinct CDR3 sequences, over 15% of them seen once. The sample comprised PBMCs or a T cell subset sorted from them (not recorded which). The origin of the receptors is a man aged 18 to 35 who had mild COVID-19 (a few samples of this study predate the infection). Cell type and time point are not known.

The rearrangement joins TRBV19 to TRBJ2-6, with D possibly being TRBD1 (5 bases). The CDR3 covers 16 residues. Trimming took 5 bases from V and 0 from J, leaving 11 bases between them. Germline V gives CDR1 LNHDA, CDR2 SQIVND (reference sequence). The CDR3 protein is CASSVQATSGANVLTF. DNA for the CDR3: TGTGCCAGTAGTGTACAGGCTACCTCTGGGGCCAACGTCCTGACTTTC.

In DNA form, the CDR3 reads TGTGCCAGCAGCGATAGGACAGCCAATGAGCAGTTCTTC. It specifies CASSDRTANEQFF. V usage is TRBV9 and J usage is TRBJ2-1; tentatively, D is TRBD1 (6 bases). This CDR3 has 13 residues. CDR1 is SGDLS, CDR2 YYNGEE, per germline. Trimming took off 3 bases at V and 6 bases at J, with 10 bases between the two ends.

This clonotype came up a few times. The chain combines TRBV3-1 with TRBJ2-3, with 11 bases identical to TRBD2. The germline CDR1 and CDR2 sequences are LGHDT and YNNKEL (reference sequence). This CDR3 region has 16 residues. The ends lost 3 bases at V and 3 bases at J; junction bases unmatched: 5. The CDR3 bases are TGTGCCAGCAGCCAGCTGAGACTAGCGGGGACAGATACGCAGTATTTT. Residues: CASSQLRLAGTDTQYF.

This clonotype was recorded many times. The CDR3 region has the DNA TGCAGTGCTACCCGACAGGGTGCCTACGAGCAGTACTTC. It specifies CSATRQGAYEQYF. This rearrangement joins TRBV20-1 to TRBJ2-7; 7 bases are shared with TRBD1. The germline gives CDR1 DFQATT, CDR2 SNEGSKA (reference sequence). CDR3 length: 13 amino acids. Trimming at V came to 4 bases and at J to 2 bases, leaving 5 bases not matched to a gene.

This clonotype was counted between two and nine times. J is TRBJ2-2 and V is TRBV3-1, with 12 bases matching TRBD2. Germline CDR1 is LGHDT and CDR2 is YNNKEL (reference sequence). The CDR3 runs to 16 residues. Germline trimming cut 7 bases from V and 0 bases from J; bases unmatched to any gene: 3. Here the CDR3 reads CASKRTSGANTGELFF. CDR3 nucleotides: TGTGCCAGCAAGAGGACTAGCGGGGCGAACACCGGGGAGCTGTTTTTT.

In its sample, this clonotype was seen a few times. CDR3 in amino acids: CASSAQTGEGTQYF. The CDR3 DNA is TGTGCCAGCAGTGCCCAGACAGGGGAAGGGACCCAGTACTTC. The chain employs TRBV7-7 and TRBJ2-5; 8 bases align to TRBD1. This CDR3 has 14 amino acids. Germline V lookup: CDR1 SSHAT, CDR2 FNYEAQ (reference sequence). V shed 6 bases and J 7 bases; nucleotides not matched to a gene: 10.

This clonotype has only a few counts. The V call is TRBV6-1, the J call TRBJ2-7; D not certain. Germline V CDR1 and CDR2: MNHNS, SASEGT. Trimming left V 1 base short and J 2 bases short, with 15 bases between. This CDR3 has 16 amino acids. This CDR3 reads CASSEGLLLPAYEQYF. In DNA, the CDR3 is TGTGCCAGCAGTGAAGGTCTCCTATTACCGGCCTACGAGCAGTACTTC.

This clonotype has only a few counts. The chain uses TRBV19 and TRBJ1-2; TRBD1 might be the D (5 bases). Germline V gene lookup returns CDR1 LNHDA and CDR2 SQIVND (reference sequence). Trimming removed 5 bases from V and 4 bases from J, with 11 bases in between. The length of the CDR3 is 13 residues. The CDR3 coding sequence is TGTGCCAGTAGTCCGGGACTGGGCTATGGCTACACCTTC. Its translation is CASSPGLGYGYTF.

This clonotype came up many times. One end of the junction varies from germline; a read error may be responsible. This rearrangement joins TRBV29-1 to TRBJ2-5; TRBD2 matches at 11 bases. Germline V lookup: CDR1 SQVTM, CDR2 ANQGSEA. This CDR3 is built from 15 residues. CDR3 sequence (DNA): TGCAGCGTCGAAGGGACTAGCGGAGGTCCAGAGACCCAGTACTTC. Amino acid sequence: CSVEGTSGGPETQYF.

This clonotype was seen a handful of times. The DNA of the CDR3 is TGTGCCAGCAGCTTTAACAGGGGGCAAGGAGAGACCCAGTACTTC. Its translation is CASSFNRGQGETQYF. The chain links TRBV5-6 to TRBJ2-5, with 9 bases identical to TRBD1. The germline V gene has CDR1 SGHDT and CDR2 YYEEEE. CDR3 length equals 15 residues. The J segment lost 4 bases and the V segment lost 2 bases, leaving 6 bases of the junction unmatched.

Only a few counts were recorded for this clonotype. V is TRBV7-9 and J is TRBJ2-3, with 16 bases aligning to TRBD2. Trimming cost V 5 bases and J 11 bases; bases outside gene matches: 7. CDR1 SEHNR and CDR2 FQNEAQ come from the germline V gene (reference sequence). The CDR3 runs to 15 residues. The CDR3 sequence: CASSRGTSGGAEQYF. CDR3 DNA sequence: TGTGCCAGCAGCCGAGGGACTAGCGGGGGGGCGGAGCAGTATTTT. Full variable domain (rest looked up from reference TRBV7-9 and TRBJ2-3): DTGVSQNPRHKITKRGQNVTFRCDPISEHNRLYWYRQTLGQGPEFLTYFQNEAQLEKSRLLSDRFSAERPKGSFSTLEIQRTEQGDSAMYLCASSRGTSGGAEQYFGPGTRLTVL.

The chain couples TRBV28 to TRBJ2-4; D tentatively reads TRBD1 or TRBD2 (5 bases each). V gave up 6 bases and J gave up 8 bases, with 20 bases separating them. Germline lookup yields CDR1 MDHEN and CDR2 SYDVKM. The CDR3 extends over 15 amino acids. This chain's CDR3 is CASSPSGPMGDIQYF. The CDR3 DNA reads TGTGCCAGCAGCCCTTCGGGACCTATGGGGGACATTCAGTACTTC. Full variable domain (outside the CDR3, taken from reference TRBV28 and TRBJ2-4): DVKVTQSSRYLVKRTGEKVFLECVQDMDHENMFWYRQDPGLGLRLIYFSYDVKMKEKGDIPEGYSVSREKKERFSLILESASTNQTSMYLCASSPSGPMGDIQYFGAGTRLSVL.

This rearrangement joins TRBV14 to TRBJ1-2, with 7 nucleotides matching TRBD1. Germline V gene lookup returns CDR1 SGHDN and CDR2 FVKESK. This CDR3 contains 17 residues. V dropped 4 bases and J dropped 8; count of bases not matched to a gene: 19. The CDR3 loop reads CASSRDSTGTAIYGYTF. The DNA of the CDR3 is TGTGCCAGCAGCCGGGACTCCACCGGGACAGCCATCTACGGCTACACCTTC. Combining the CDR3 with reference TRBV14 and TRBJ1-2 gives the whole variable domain EAGVTQFPSHSVIEKGQTVTLRCDPISGHDNLYWYRRVMGKEIKFLLHFVKESKQDESGMPNNRFLAERTGGTYSTLKVQPAELEDSGVYFCASSRDSTGTAIYGYTFGSGTRLTVV.

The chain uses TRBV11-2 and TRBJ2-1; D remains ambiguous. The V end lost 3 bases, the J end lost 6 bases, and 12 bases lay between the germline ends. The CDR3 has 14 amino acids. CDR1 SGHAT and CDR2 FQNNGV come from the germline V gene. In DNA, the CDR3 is TGTGCCAGCAGCTTGCTAGGTCCATTCAATGAGCAGTTCTTC. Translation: CASSLLGPFNEQFF.

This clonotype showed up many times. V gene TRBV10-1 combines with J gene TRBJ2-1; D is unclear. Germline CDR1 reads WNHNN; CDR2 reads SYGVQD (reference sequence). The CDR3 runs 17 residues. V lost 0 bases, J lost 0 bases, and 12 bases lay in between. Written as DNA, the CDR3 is TGCGCCAGCAGTGAGTCTAGGCAGGAGACCTCCTACAATGAGCAGTTCTTC. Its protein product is CASSESRQETSYNEQFF.

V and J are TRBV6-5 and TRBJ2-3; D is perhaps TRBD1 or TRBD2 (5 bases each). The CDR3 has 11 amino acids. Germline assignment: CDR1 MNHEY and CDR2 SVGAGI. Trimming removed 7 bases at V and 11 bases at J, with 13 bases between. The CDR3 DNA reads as TGTGCCAGCACGAGGGGCCCTAAGCAGTATTTT. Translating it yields CASTRGPKQYF.

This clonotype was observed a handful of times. The CDR3: CASSRDRVSNEKLFF. The CDR3 DNA sequence: TGTGCCAGCAGCCGAGACAGGGTATCTAATGAAAAACTGTTTTTT. The chain couples TRBV7-8 to TRBJ1-4; 7 nucleotides agree with TRBD1. CDR3 length: 15 residues. Germline-derived CDR1 and CDR2 are SGHVS and FQNEAQ. Unmatched junction bases numbered 6, after V lost 5 bases and J lost 3 bases.

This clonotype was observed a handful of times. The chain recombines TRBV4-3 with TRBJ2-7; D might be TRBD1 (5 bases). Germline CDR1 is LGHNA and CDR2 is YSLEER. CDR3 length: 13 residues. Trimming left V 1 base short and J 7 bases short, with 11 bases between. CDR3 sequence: CASSQVQGGEQYV. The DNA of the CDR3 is TGCGCCAGCAGCCAAGTTCAGGGTGGTGAGCAGTACGTC.

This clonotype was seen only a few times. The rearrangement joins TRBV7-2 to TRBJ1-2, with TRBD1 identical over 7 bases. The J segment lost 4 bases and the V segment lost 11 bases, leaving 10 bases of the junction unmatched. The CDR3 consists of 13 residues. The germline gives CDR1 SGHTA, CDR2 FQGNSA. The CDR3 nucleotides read TGTGCCGCTTCCCAGGGGGTATCCTATGGCTACACCTTC. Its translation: CAASQGVSYGYTF.

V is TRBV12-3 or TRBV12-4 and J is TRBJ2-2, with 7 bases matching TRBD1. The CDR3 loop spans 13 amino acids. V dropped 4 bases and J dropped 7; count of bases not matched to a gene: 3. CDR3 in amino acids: CASSSRGSGELFF. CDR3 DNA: TGTGCCAGCAGTTCCAGGGGGAGCGGGGAGCTGTTTTTT.

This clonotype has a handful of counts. Here the CDR3 DNA reads TGTGCCAGCAGTTTTGGTGGGGGGCCCAATGAGCAGTTCTTC. Residues: CASSFGGGPNEQFF. The chain uses TRBV12-3 or TRBV12-4 and TRBJ2-1; possibly TRBD1 or TRBD2 for D (6 bases each). V shed 3 bases and J shed 6 bases, with 12 bases lying between them. The CDR3 consists of 14 residues.

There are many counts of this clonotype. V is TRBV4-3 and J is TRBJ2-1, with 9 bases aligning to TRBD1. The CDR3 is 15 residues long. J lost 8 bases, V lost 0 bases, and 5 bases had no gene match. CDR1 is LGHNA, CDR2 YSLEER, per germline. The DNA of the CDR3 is TGCGCCAGCAGCCAAGATGACAGGGGGATCGATGAGCAGTTCTTC. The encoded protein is CASSQDDRGIDEQFF.